The T cell receptor (beta chain) under discussion was sequenced for a study of T cell responses to AZD1222 COVID-19 vaccine. Measured with immunoSEQ multiplex PCR; TCRdb has only the in-frame clones, and not every one. The sample lists over 120,000 clones, 92% seen once, with under 2% in the top ten. Germline V gene sequence: CDR1 WNHNN, CDR2 SYGVQD (reference sequence). The CDR3 is made up of 15 amino acids. The junction had 11 bases not matched to a gene; V was cut back by 8 bases and J by 2 bases. Study observations and caveats: Dominant CD4 TCR responses targeted spike regions 160-218 and 743-854.

On this clone: The antigen is unknown.

The specimen was peripheral blood, collected on day 0 of AZD1222 vaccination. This receptor was taken from an adult in good health. J is TRBJ1-2 and V is TRBV10-1; TRBD1 aligns across 7 bases. In DNA form, the CDR3 reads TGCGCCAGCGAGAGGGGGCGCTGGAGGAACTATGGCTACACCTTC. Amino acids: CASERGRWRNYGYTF.